This is a list of T cell receptor beta chains from one sample in a study of blood T cell repertoires in COVID-19. Produced via immunoSEQ multiplex PCR; TCRdb's table is partial and in-frame only. The sample records about 230,000 clones, approximately 83% being singletons. Sequencing was carried out using peripheral blood. The receptor set was obtained from a man aged 50 to 59 with active or convalescent COVID-19. Both conserved end residues are part of each CDR3. D genes are given only for firm matches. Size is omitted from some rows. Given values are once, few, many or a class for expanded clones.

CDR3 DNA,CDR3 protein,J gene,V gene,D gene,clone size
TGTGCCAGCAGCCGTCAGGGAAACACCATATATTTT,CASSRQGNTIYF,TRBJ1-3,TRBV7-9,NA,few
TGTGCCTGCTCTCAGGGATTCTATGGCTACACCTTC,CACSQGFYGYTF,TRBJ1-2,TRBV30,NA,NA
TGTGCCAGCAGCGACGGACAGGGCAGGGACGAGCAGTACTTC,CASSDGQGRDEQYF,TRBJ2-7,TRBV5-4,TRBD1,NA
TGTGCCAGCTCACCACCCCTAGGGAACACCGGGGAGCTGTTTTTT,CASSPPLGNTGELFF,TRBJ2-2,TRBV18,NA,NA
TGTGCCAGTAGTATAGTCCCGGGACAGGGTTCTGAAAAACTGTTTTTT,CASSIVPGQGSEKLFF,TRBJ1-4,TRBV19,TRBD1,NA
TGTGCCAGCAGCCAAGATCGAGGACAGGGGGCGGTTGGGGCCAACGTCCTGACTTTC,CASSQDRGQGAVGANVLTF,TRBJ2-6,TRBV4-2,TRBD1,NA
TGTGCCACCAGCGGTAGCGGGGGGCACTCCTACAATGAGCAGTTCTTC,CATSGSGGHSYNEQFF,TRBJ2-1,TRBV15,TRBD2,NA
TGTGCCAGCTCACCCGAGGGGGATTTGAGGGGCTACACCTTC,CASSPEGDLRGYTF,TRBJ1-2,TRBV18,NA,NA
TGCGCCAGCAGCTTGGCCGACAGAATGAACACTGAAGCTTTCTTT,CASSLADRMNTEAFF,TRBJ1-1,TRBV5-1,NA,NA
TGTGCCAGCAAACGGGTCCTCTACGAGCAGTACTTC,CASKRVLYEQYF,TRBJ2-7,TRBV2,NA,NA
TGTGCCAGCAGGGGGACAGGGTCCCTTAATGGCTACACCTTC,CASRGTGSLNGYTF,TRBJ1-2,TRBV25-1,TRBD1,NA
TGTGCCCCCGTAGAAAGCAATCAGCCCCAGCATTTT,CAPVESNQPQHF,TRBJ1-5,TRBV24-1,NA,NA
TGTGCCAGCAGCCAAGATCCAACAGGGGAAAATCGAAACACCATATATTTT,CASSQDPTGENRNTIYF,TRBJ1-3,TRBV4-2,TRBD1,NA
TGTGCCAGCATGCCCGCCGGGGGGTACACCGGGGAGCTGTTTTTT,CASMPAGGYTGELFF,TRBJ2-2,TRBV21-1,NA,NA
TGTGCCAGCAGTTTAGACAGGGGTAGCACAGATACGCAGTATTTT,CASSLDRGSTDTQYF,TRBJ2-3,TRBV2,TRBD1,NA
TGCACCAGCAGCCTTCGACAGGGGGCCAAAAACATTCAGTACTTC,CTSSLRQGAKNIQYF,TRBJ2-4,TRBV1,NA,NA
TGTGCCAGTAGTATAGAGCGACAGGGCACCCCGTGGGTTCAGCCCCAGCATTTT,CASSIERQGTPWVQPQHF,TRBJ1-5,TRBV19,TRBD1,NA
TGTGCCAGCAGCTTAGCGGGAGGTGAGCAGTTCTTC,CASSLAGGEQFF,TRBJ2-1,TRBV7-7,NA,NA
TGTGCCAGCAGCCAAAGAGGGGCGGGGGCTAATGAAAAACTGTTTTTT,CASSQRGAGANEKLFF,TRBJ1-4,TRBV3-1/TRBV3-2,NA,NA
TGCGCCAGCAGCCAAGGACAGAGCACAGATACGCAGTATTTT,CASSQGQSTDTQYF,TRBJ2-3,TRBV4-1,NA,NA
TGTGCCAGCAGTGCCCGGGACAGGGGCGGCCCAGATACGCAGTATTTT,CASSARDRGGPDTQYF,TRBJ2-3,TRBV6-1,TRBD1,NA
TGTGCCAGCAGTGTAGGGGGCCTTGAAGCTTTCTTT,CASSVGGLEAFF,TRBJ1-1,TRBV2,TRBD1,NA
TGTGCCAGCAGCCGGAGCTCTGGGGGGGCTAACTATGGCTACACCTTC,CASSRSSGGANYGYTF,TRBJ1-2,TRBV3-1/TRBV3-2,NA,NA
TGTGCCAGCAGCCCGCCGGGGGAATACAATGAGCAGTTCTTC,CASSPPGEYNEQFF,TRBJ2-1,TRBV11-3,NA,NA
TGTGCCTGGAGTGTACAACAGATAAATCAGCCCCAGCATTTT,CAWSVQQINQPQHF,TRBJ1-5,TRBV30,NA,NA
TGTGCCAGCAGCTTATCGTATGAGAAGACCCAGTACTTC,CASSLSYEKTQYF,TRBJ2-5,TRBV7-3,NA,NA
TGTGCCAGCAGCACGTCACTGGGGGCTAACGAGCAGTACTTC,CASSTSLGANEQYF,TRBJ2-7,TRBV7-2,NA,NA
TGTGCCAGCAGTCAGACTGCAGATACGCAGTATTTT,CASSQTADTQYF,TRBJ2-3,TRBV6-2/TRBV6-3,NA,NA
TGTGCCAGCAGCTTAGGGACAGGTATATCCTACGAGCAGTACTTC,CASSLGTGISYEQYF,TRBJ2-7,TRBV7-6,TRBD1,NA
TGCGCCAGCAGCACGCTTAGCCAGAAAACTAACTATGGCTACACCTTC,CASSTLSQKTNYGYTF,TRBJ1-2,TRBV4-1,NA,NA
TGTGCCAGCAGCGTAGGGGCCGCTGGCGGAAACACCATATATTTT,CASSVGAAGGNTIYF,TRBJ1-3,TRBV9,NA,NA
TGTGCCAGCAACCCCGAACCCGGGACAGTCTACGAGCAGTACTTC,CASNPEPGTVYEQYF,TRBJ2-7,TRBV6-5,TRBD1,NA
TGTGCCAGCAGTCTTAGGGGGGGTGATGACGAGCAGTACTTC,CASSLRGGDDEQYF,TRBJ2-7,TRBV6-6,NA,once
TGTGCCAGTAGTACCGACAGGGGCAATGAGCAGTTCTTC,CASSTDRGNEQFF,TRBJ2-1,TRBV19,TRBD1,few
TGTGCCAGCAGTTACTCGGAAGAACAGGGTTACAATCAGCCCCAGCATTTT,CASSYSEEQGYNQPQHF,TRBJ1-5,TRBV6-2/TRBV6-3,NA,NA
TGTGCCAGCAGTTTAAAGCTGACAGGAAATCAGCCCCAGCATTTT,CASSLKLTGNQPQHF,TRBJ1-5,TRBV27,NA,once
TGTGCCAGCAGTGGGGGCGGACTAGCGGGGGGAAGCACAGATACGCAGTATTTT,CASSGGGLAGGSTDTQYF,TRBJ2-3,TRBV2,TRBD2,few
TGTGCCAGCAGCCAAGATGGGACTAGCGGGAGTAGCACAGATACGCAGTATTTT,CASSQDGTSGSSTDTQYF,TRBJ2-3,TRBV4-2,TRBD2,NA
TGTGCCAGCAGCTCAAGAGGTGGCAATCAGCCCCAGCATTTT,CASSSRGGNQPQHF,TRBJ1-5,TRBV7-2,NA,NA
TGTGCCAGCAGCTTAAATGGAGGTACAGTCCAAGAGACCCAGTACTTC,CASSLNGGTVQETQYF,TRBJ2-5,TRBV7-6,NA,NA
TGTGCCAGCAGCCGGACAGGCGAAGGGTATGGCTACACCTTC,CASSRTGEGYGYTF,TRBJ1-2,TRBV3-1/TRBV3-2,TRBD1,few
TGTGCCTGGGGCGGGACTCCCACTTCTAACTATGGCTACACCTTC,CAWGGTPTSNYGYTF,TRBJ1-2,TRBV30,NA,NA
TGTGCCAGCAGTCGGACAGGCAACTATGGCTACACCTTC,CASSRTGNYGYTF,TRBJ1-2,TRBV5-6,TRBD1,NA
TGTGCCAGCTCACCAAGCGCAGTGGAGACCCAGTACTTC,CASSPSAVETQYF,TRBJ2-5,TRBV18,NA,NA
TGTGCCAGCAGCTCGGGGGGCTATGGCTACACCTTC,CASSSGGYGYTF,TRBJ1-2,TRBV28,NA,few